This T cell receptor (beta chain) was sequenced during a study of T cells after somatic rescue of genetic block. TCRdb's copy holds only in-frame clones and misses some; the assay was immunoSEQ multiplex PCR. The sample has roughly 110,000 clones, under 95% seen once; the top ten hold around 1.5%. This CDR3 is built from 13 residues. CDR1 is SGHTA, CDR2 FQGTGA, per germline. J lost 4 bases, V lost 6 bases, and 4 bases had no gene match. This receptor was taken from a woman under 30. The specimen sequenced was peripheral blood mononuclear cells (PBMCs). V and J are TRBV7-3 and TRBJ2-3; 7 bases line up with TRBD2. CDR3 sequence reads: CASRLAGADTQYF. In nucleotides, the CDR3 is TGTGCCAGCAGGTTAGCGGGCGCAGATACGCAGTATTTT.